The rows below give T cell receptor beta chains drawn from one sample of a study of monozygotic twins with inflammatory bowel disease. TCRdb reprocessed the 5' RACE reads and reports one entry per CDR3 protein, with no DNA. This sample's clone table lists around 140,000 distinct CDR3 sequences. Material for sequencing was blood. These receptors all come from a human donor with ulcerative colitis or Crohn's disease, or a healthy co-twin of an affected twin (not recorded which). Each CDR3 is given with its conserved first and last residue.

v_gene: TRBV7-2
j_gene: TRBJ2-5
CDR3aa: CASSVTIETQYF

v_gene: TRBV7-7
j_gene: TRBJ2-2
CDR3aa: CASSLSTGDTGELFF

v_gene: TRBV12-3/TRBV12-4
j_gene: TRBJ1-5
CDR3aa: CASSEGIPNQPQHF

v_gene: TRBV27
j_gene: TRBJ2-7
CDR3aa: CASSPVGVPSYEQYF

v_gene: TRBV20-1
j_gene: TRBJ2-2
CDR3aa: CSARDYRGAHGELFF

v_gene: TRBV7-3
j_gene: TRBJ2-3
CDR3aa: CASSPPWGVADTQYF

v_gene: TRBV20-1
j_gene: TRBJ2-3
CDR3aa: CSARDDVLDTQYF

v_gene: TRBV29-1
j_gene: TRBJ1-5
CDR3aa: CSVAGAYNQPQHF

v_gene: TRBV5-1
j_gene: TRBJ1-6
CDR3aa: CASSLGYQLNSPLHF

v_gene: TRBV20-1
j_gene: TRBJ1-6
CDR3aa: CSARDPGSTSPLHF